What follows are 24 T cell receptor beta chains derived from one specimen sequenced in a study of cytomegalovirus exposure and HLA in healthy donors (dated by TCRdb to the late 2010s). The library came from the immunoSEQ multiplex PCR assay. TCRdb provides this immuneACCESS table in a form limited to in-frame rearrangements. Some clones are lacking; in checked studies, under half of them reflect an unresolved V gene, and why the rest are absent is not known. This sample comprises 250,000 or so clones, 90% of them detected only once. Around 0.34% of the sample comes from the top ten. The sequenced material came from PBMCs. Receptors originate from a woman between 18 and 29 years old in good health and CMV-seronegative.

This sequence joins TRBV9 and TRBJ2-3; D may be TRBD2 (6 bases). The germline gives CDR1 SGDLS, CDR2 YYNGEE. There are 15 residues in the CDR3. V lost 2 bases, J lost 3 bases, and 13 bases lay in between. The CDR3 spells CASSVTGRRTDTQYF. The CDR3 nucleotides are TGTGCCAGCAGCGTCACGGGGAGGAGGACAGATACGCAGTATTTT.

This clone was observed a single time. The J gene is TRBJ1-5, the V gene TRBV5-8, with 9 positions matching TRBD1. The J segment lost 4 bases and the V segment lost 1 base, leaving 9 bases of the junction unmatched. This CDR3 contains 17 residues. Germline CDR1 SGHTS, CDR2 YDEGEE. In DNA, the CDR3 is TGTGCCAGCAGCTTGTGGCCGTCCGGGACAGGGAATCAGCCCCAGCATTTT. Encoded protein: CASSLWPSGTGNQPQHF.

This chain connects TRBV2 to TRBJ2-7, with TRBD2 identical over 7 bases. The junction had 6 bases not matched to a gene; V was cut back by 5 bases and J by 2 bases. CDR1 and CDR2 from the germline V gene are SNHLY and FYNNEI. This CDR3 has 14 amino acids. CDR3 in amino acids: CASSPSGVTYEQYF. The CDR3 bases are TGTGCCAGCAGTCCGAGCGGGGTGACCTACGAGCAGTACTTC.

J is TRBJ1-5 and V is TRBV5-6; 7 bases agree with TRBD1. Germline CDR1 reads SGHDT; CDR2 reads YYEEEE. The CDR3 totals 14 residues. V shed 4 bases and J 5 bases; nucleotides not matched to a gene: 6. CDR3 region: CASSAGTEHQPQHF. In DNA form, the CDR3 reads TGTGCCAGCAGCGCCGGGACAGAACATCAGCCCCAGCATTTT.

The chain combines TRBV30 with TRBJ2-7, with a possible D match to TRBD1 (5 bases). Germline lookup yields CDR1 GTSNPN and CDR2 SVGIG (reference sequence). The CDR3 runs 12 residues. The V gene lost 4 bases and the J gene lost 7 bases, with 14 bases spanning the gap. The CDR3 protein is CAWKGRAREQYF. DNA for the CDR3: TGTGCCTGGAAGGGCAGGGCGAGAGAGCAGTACTTC.

This clone has just one count. V gene TRBV4-3 combines with J gene TRBJ2-1, with TRBD2 as a possible D gene (6 bases). Germline CDR1 LGHNA, CDR2 YSLEER. The length of the CDR3 is 15 residues. The V gene lost 1 base and the J gene lost 7 bases, with 14 bases spanning the gap. The CDR3 nucleotides are TGCGCCAGCAGCCAAGGGACTCAGGAGGGTAATGAGCAGTTCTTC. As protein: CASSQGTQEGNEQFF.

This sequence joins TRBV4-2 and TRBJ2-3; TRBD2 is a possible D gene (6 bases). CDR3 length equals 15 residues. CDR1 and CDR2 from the germline V gene are LGHNA and YNFKEQ. Trimming pared 0 bases from V and 6 bases from J, leaving 13 bases between. The CDR3: CASSQDRAGRDTQYF. CDR3 nucleotide sequence: TGTGCCAGCAGCCAAGACAGGGCGGGGCGTGATACGCAGTATTTT.

This chain's CDR3 is CSARTSGEETQYF. CDR3 sequence (DNA): TGCAGCGCCCGGACTAGCGGGGAGGAGACCCAGTACTTC. The chain links TRBV29-1 to TRBJ2-5, with 12 nucleotides matching TRBD2. The V gene's germline CDR1 is SQVTM and CDR2 ANQGSEA. Trimming at V came to 7 bases and at J to 5 bases, leaving 5 bases not matched to a gene. CDR3 length: 13 amino acids.

The chain has TRBV14 and TRBJ2-7; D may be TRBD1 (6 bases). In germline, CDR1 is SGHDN, CDR2 FVKESK. The V end lost 5 bases, the J end lost 3 bases, and 14 bases lay between the germline ends. The CDR3 spans 14 residues. CDR3 DNA sequence: TGTGCCAGCAGCGTCGCTGGGGGCATCTACGAGCAGTACTTC. Translating gives CASSVAGGIYEQYF.

This clone was seen only a few times. The chain recombines TRBV2 with TRBJ1-5; 8 bases line up with TRBD1. The CDR3 sequence is 13 residues long. Germline lookup yields CDR1 SNHLY and CDR2 FYNNEI. J was trimmed by 6 bases and V by 4 bases; bases with no gene match: 2. CDR3 nucleotide sequence: TGTGCCAGCAGTGGACAGGGGAGTCAGCCCCAGCATTTT. It specifies CASSGQGSQPQHF. Complete variable domain (other parts from reference TRBV2 and TRBJ1-5): EPEVTQTPSHQVTQMGQEVILRCVPISNHLYFYWYRQILGQKVEFLVSFYNNEISEKSEIFDDQFSVERPDGSNFTLKIRSTKLEDSAMYFCASSGQGSQPQHFGDGTRLSIL.

This chain joins TRBV4-3 and TRBJ1-2; the match to TRBD1 covers 7 bases. Germline V gene lookup returns CDR1 LGHNA and CDR2 YSLEER. Trimming cost V 4 bases and J 0 bases; bases outside gene matches: 5. CDR3 length: 15 residues. CDR3 in DNA: TGCGCCAGCAGCCCGGCGGGACAGTCTAACTATGGCTACACCTTC. It specifies CASSPAGQSNYGYTF.

The CDR3 DNA is TGTGCCAGCAGCGTAGAAGGACAGGGCTACGAGCAGTACTTC. This translates into CASSVEGQGYEQYF. The genes are TRBV9 and TRBJ2-7, with 8 nucleotides matching TRBD1. V was clipped by 0 bases and J by 3 bases; unmatched bases: 2. Per germline, CDR1 SGDLS and CDR2 YYNGEE. This CDR3 is 14 amino acids long.

V is TRBV5-6 and J is TRBJ1-6, with 10 bases fitting TRBD1. J gave up 6 bases and V 2 bases, and 5 bases lay outside the gene matches. Per the germline V gene, CDR1 is SGHDT and CDR2 is YYEEEE. The CDR3 extends over 16 amino acids. The CDR3 reads CASSFWTGGFNSPLHF. CDR3 coding DNA: TGTGCCAGCAGCTTTTGGACAGGGGGATTTAATTCACCCCTCCACTTT.

CDR3 DNA sequence: TGCGCCAGCACCCCCCTAGCGGGGGGGCCCACCGGGGAGCTGTTTTTT. The encoded protein is CASTPLAGGPTGELFF. This chain links TRBV10-2 with TRBJ2-2, with 12 bases lining up with TRBD2. J was trimmed by 4 bases and V by 7 bases; bases with no gene match: 7. The CDR3 is 16 residues long. Looked up from germline, CDR1 is WSHSY and CDR2 is SAAADI.

The chain couples TRBV6-5 to TRBJ2-7, with D possibly matching TRBD2 (5 bases). CDR1 and CDR2 from the germline V gene are MNHEY and SVGAGI. The CDR3 has 14 amino acids. Between the trimmed V and J ends, which lost 5 bases and 2 bases, there was a span of 13 bases. CDR3 nucleotide sequence: TGTGCCAGCAGTCCTGGACTGGGTGCCTACGAGCAGTACGTC. Its translation: CASSPGLGAYEQYV.

This clone occurred a few times. The V call is TRBV28, the J call TRBJ1-2, with a possible D match to TRBD1 (6 bases). V lost 8 bases and J lost 6, with 19 bases in between. The CDR3 is 14 residues long. Germline CDR1 and CDR2: MDHEN and SYDVKM. The CDR3 DNA follows: TGTGCCAGCGCCAACCTGGGTACAGGGCATGGCTACACCTTC. Protein sequence: CASANLGTGHGYTF.

The V gene is TRBV5-1, the J gene TRBJ2-5; 11 nucleotides match TRBD2. V dropped 2 bases and J dropped 5; count of bases not matched to a gene: 8. Germline lookup yields CDR1 SGHRS and CDR2 YFSETQ. The CDR3 runs 16 residues. The CDR3 loop is CASSLPLAGGLETQYF. In DNA form, the CDR3 reads TGCGCCAGCAGCTTACCCTTAGCGGGGGGGCTGGAGACCCAGTACTTC.

V and J are TRBV11-3 and TRBJ2-5; D may be TRBD2 (5 bases). The length of the CDR3 is 14 residues. Trimming shortened V by 5 bases and J by 0 bases, and 10 bases separated the two germline ends. Germline lookup yields CDR1 SGHNT and CDR2 YENEEA. CDR3 nucleotide sequence: TGTGCCAGCAGCCTTTACGGGGACCAAGAGACCCAGTACTTC. Protein product: CASSLYGDQETQYF.

V usage is TRBV29-1 and J usage is TRBJ2-7, with 8 nucleotides matching TRBD2. The ends lost 4 bases at V and 4 bases at J; junction bases unmatched: 6. CDR3 size: 13 residues. Germline loops: CDR1 SQVTM, CDR2 ANQGSEA. CDR3 DNA sequence: TGCAGCGTTGGAGGCGGGGGGCGGTACGAGCAGTACTTC. Its protein product is CSVGGGGRYEQYF.

This clone has only one observation. The chain combines TRBV11-2 with TRBJ2-3; D is uncertain. CDR3 length: 15 amino acids. Trimming removed 4 bases at V and 5 bases at J, with 16 bases between. Germline V gene lookup returns CDR1 SGHAT and CDR2 FQNNGV. The CDR3 region has the DNA TGTGCCAGCAGCTCGGAGCGTTCTCTTCTAGATACGCAGTATTTT. Translated, it gives CASSSERSLLDTQYF.

The J gene is TRBJ2-5, the V gene TRBV27; TRBD2 matches at 13 bases. The V gene's germline CDR1 is MNHEY and CDR2 SMNVEV (reference sequence). CDR3 length: 16 amino acids. V dropped 4 bases and J dropped 4; count of bases not matched to a gene: 6. CDR3 DNA sequence: TGTGCCAGCAGTTCGACTAGCGGGGGGTTGTTAGAGACCCAGTACTTC. It specifies CASSSTSGGLLETQYF.

DNA of the CDR3: TGTGCCAGCCGACCAAGATGGACAGCGCAACAAGAGACCCAGTACTTC. It codes for CASRPRWTAQQETQYF. The rearrangement links TRBV2 to TRBJ2-5; tentative D call: TRBD1 (6 bases). Trimming cost V 8 bases and J 2 bases, with 21 bases left between them. The CDR3 extends over 16 amino acids. Germline assignment: CDR1 SNHLY and CDR2 FYNNEI. Supplemented by reference TRBV2 and TRBJ2-5, the full variable domain reads EPEVTQTPSHQVTQMGQEVILRCVPISNHLYFYWYRQILGQKVEFLVSFYNNEISEKSEIFDDQFSVERPDGSNFTLKIRSTKLEDSAMYFCASRPRWTAQQETQYFGPGTRLLVL.

The rearrangement links TRBV19 to TRBJ2-1, with D perhaps TRBD1 (6 bases). The V and J ends lost 4 bases and 2 bases respectively, with 6 bases between them. The CDR3 extends over 13 amino acids. The V gene's germline CDR1 is LNHDA and CDR2 SQIVND (reference sequence). The CDR3 sequence: CASSNRAYNEQFF. CDR3 DNA: TGTGCCAGTAGTAACAGGGCCTACAATGAGCAGTTCTTC.

V is TRBV4-1 and J is TRBJ1-6, with D unresolved. This CDR3 comprises 16 residues. Trimming stripped 3 bases from V and 10 bases from J, with 19 bases between. Germline lookup yields CDR1 MGHRA and CDR2 YSYEKL. DNA of the CDR3: TGCGCCAGCAGCCATCTAACGAGGGATAGGGAGTCACCCCTCCACTTT. Protein sequence: CASSHLTRDRESPLHF.